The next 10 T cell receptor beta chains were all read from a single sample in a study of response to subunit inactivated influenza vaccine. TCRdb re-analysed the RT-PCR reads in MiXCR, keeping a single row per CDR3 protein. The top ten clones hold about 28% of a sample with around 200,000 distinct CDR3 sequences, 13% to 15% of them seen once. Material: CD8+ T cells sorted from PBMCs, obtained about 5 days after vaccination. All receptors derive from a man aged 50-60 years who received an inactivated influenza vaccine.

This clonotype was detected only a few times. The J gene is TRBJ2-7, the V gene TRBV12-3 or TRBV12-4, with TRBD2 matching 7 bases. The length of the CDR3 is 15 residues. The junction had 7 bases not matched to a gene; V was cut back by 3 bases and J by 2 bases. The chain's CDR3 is CASSFGGGVTYEQYF. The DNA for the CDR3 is TGTGCCAGCAGTTTCGGTGGGGGGGTCACCTACGAGCAGTACTTC.

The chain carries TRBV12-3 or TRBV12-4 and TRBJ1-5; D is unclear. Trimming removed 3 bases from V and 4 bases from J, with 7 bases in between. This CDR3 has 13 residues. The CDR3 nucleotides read TGTGCCAGCAGTTTCATAGGAAATCAGCCCCAGCATTTT. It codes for CASSFIGNQPQHF.

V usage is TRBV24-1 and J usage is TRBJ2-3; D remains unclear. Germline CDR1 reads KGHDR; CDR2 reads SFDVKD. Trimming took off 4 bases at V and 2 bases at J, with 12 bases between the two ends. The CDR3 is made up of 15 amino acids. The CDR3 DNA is TGTGCCACCAGTGACCTCGGACGGAACACAGATACGCAGTATTTT. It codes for CATSDLGRNTDTQYF.

CDR3 nucleotides: TGTGCCAGCAGCCAAGGACTAGCCGTTACTCAAGAGACCCAGTACTTC. This encodes CASSQGLAVTQETQYF. This chain links TRBV4-2 with TRBJ2-5; 7 bases align to TRBD2. The germline gives CDR1 LGHNA, CDR2 YNFKEQ. Germline trimming cut 1 base from V and 2 bases from J; bases unmatched to any gene: 7. This CDR3 is built from 16 residues.

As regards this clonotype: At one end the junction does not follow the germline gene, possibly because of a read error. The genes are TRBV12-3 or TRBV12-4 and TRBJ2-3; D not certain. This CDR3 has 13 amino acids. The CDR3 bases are TGTACCAGCAGTTTGGCGAGCACAGATACGCAGTATTTT. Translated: CTSSLASTDTQYF.

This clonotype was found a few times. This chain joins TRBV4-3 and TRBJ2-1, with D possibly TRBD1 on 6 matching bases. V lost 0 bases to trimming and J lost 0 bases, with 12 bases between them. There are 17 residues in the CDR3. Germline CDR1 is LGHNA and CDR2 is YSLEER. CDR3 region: CASSQDKEDSSYNEQFF. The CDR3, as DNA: TGCGCCAGCAGCCAAGATAAGGAGGACAGCTCCTACAATGAGCAGTTCTTC.

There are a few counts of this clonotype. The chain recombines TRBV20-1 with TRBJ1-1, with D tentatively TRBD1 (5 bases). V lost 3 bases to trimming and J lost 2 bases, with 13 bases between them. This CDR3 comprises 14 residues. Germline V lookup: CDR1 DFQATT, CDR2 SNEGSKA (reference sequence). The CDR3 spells CSASRTDSNTEAFF. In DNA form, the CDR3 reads TGCAGTGCTAGCCGCACAGACAGCAACACTGAAGCTTTCTTT.

DNA for the CDR3: TGTGCCAGCAGCTTGGGTCGAAAGACTAGTTACAATGAGCAGTTCTTC. This sequence encodes CASSLGRKTSYNEQFF. The chain employs TRBV5-5 and TRBJ2-1; D possibly corresponds to TRBD2 (6 bases). Germline V CDR1 and CDR2: SGHKS, YYEKEE (reference sequence). The CDR3 contains 16 residues. V shed 0 bases and J shed 4 bases, with 14 bases lying between them.

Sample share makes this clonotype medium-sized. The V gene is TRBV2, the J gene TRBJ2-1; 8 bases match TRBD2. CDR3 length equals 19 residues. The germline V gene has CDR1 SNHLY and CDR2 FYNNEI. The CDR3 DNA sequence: TGTACCTTCTGTTTCGGGCCTGTCGGCGGGAGGATACCCTACAATGAGCAGTTCTTC. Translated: CTFCFGPVGGRIPYNEQFF.

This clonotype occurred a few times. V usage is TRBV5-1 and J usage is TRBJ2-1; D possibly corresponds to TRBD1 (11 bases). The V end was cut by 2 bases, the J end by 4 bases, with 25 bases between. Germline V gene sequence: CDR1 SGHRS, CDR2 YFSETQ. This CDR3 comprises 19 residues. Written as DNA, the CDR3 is TGCGCCAGCAGCTTAACGGGACAGGGGGGACTAGCGCCTTACAATGAGCAGTTCTTC. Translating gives CASSLTGQGGLAPYNEQFF.